Listed here is a single TCR beta chain. This clonotype has a handful of counts. What antigen it recognizes has not been identified. Per-base qualities were not stored, and no clone one base away is much larger. Libraries were made using RACE. Instrument on record: NextSeq 500. Library preparation attached unique molecular identifiers to individual cDNA molecules for quantitative, reproducible TCR counting. Both TCR alpha and TCR beta chains were sequenced from each blood RNA sample. The authors' pipeline ran thus. A median of roughly 100,000 TCRs per sample was observed, with a range of 23,224 to 690,600. V, J and CDR3 annotation of the TCR reads was performed with the Decombinator software suite. For PS versus PT1 abundance plots, all samples were subsampled to the same number of TCRs (28,000). Expanded TCRs were defined as absent before sensitization and observed at least eight times at the 2-week time point. TCRdb applied fastp at Q25 and MiXCR to the public reads, then kept only in-frame beta chains. For every CDR3 protein sequence, its rows merge into one entry that carries the most common genes and DNA. The V and J calls follow TCRdb's processing rather than the paper's. The sample table records about 380,000 distinct CDR3 sequences; roughly 4.6% of these occur just once. The top ten constitute just over 2.5% of the sample.

The record originates from a study of human T cells and chemical hapten exposure (dated by TCRdb to the early 2020s). In terms of the full investigation: For sensitization, 2% DPC in acetone was applied to an approximately 2 cm by approximately 2 cm area of upper inner arm skin. Throughout the approximately 23-week study period, patients were also given weekly therapeutic DPC doses on the scalp. Patch tests used Finn chambers with 0.01% DPC on the upper back, scored after 6 days by International Contact Dermatitis Research Group standards. Most of the patients in the cohort were female, and the cohort covered alopecia areata with under or over 50% scalp involvement, alopecia totalis and alopecia universalis. Libraries were combined into a pool for sequencing, and differences in TCR yield between samples came mainly from small differences in library volumes within the pool. Peripheral blood TCR repertoire changes were tracked in vivo in alopecia patients during primary and secondary sensitization to the hapten diphenylcyclopropenone (DPC). Blood samples were taken from patients before sensitization (week 0) and then at 2, 6 and about 24 weeks after DPC sensitization. Blood for TCR sequencing was provided by twenty-nine alopecia patients at one to four time points (pre-sensitization, 2, 6 and 24 weeks).

Sequences SGHTA (CDR1) and FQGTGA (CDR2) are obtained from the germline V gene. V is cut by 1 base and J by 11 bases, and the space between the germline ends is 14 bases. From cysteine to phenylalanine, the CDR3 is 13 amino acids long. This entry keeps only the CDR3 DNA: 39 bases, framed from base 1. The research as a whole found: Because all patients had alopecia, a presumed autoimmune disease, the immune response of the patients might differ from that of healthy individuals. After repeated subsampling, the strength of the expansion versus patch-test correlation and the threshold at which it became significant changed. Expanded TCRs formed significantly more large CDR3 similarity clusters than pre-sensitization or healthy control sets, consistent with antigen-driven responses. DPC sensitization did not change the number of TCRs with a frequency above 1 in 1000, and there was no evidence of changes in global repertoire structure. A positive correlation was found between the number of PT1 expanded TCRs and patch test score, with significance reached at thresholds 8, 16 and 32 but not 4.

The meaning of the sample's time point label: pre-sensitization, week 0. The sample's treatment or condition label, in plain terms: therapeutic diphenylcyclopropenone sensitization with weekly scalp DPC. Blood at each patch-test visit was drawn before the patch test was applied. To be eligible, patients had to be aged 18 to 70, diagnosed with alopecia and judged suitable for DPC therapy, while pregnant patients were excluded. Total RNA was extracted from unfractionated whole blood collected in Tempus Blood RNA tubes. The clonotype was recovered from a woman in her forties or fifties with alopecia areata. Some clones in this sample may be carry-over from other donors' samples. Material: whole blood, obtained in connection with sensitization to the hapten diphenylcyclopropenone (DPC). The sequence is built from TRBV7-3 and TRBJ1-1; no D gene call is confident. The nucleotide sequence reads as follows: TGTGCCAGCAGCTTAAGGGTTGGGGAAACGGCTTTCTTT. Translation gives CASSLRVGETAFF.